This T cell receptor beta chain was observed in a study of blood T cell repertoires in COVID-19. The ends were cut back, 3 bases at V and 4 bases at J, with 20 bases in the middle. Per the germline V gene, CDR1 is SGHTS and CDR2 is YDEGEE. The CDR3 spans 17 residues. As processed by the authors: Amplifying reference gene primers gave estimates of nucleated cell counts. Profiled with immunoSEQ multiplex PCR; TCRdb holds only in-frame clones, not every one. Clonal size and the V and J genes are those of that table, whereas D and trimming came from the DNA. The sample records 75,000 to 95,000 clones, approximately 80% being singletons.

The chain carries TRBV5-8 and TRBJ1-5; perhaps TRBD1 as D (5 bases). Specimen: peripheral blood. The TCR comes from a man aged 55 to 70 with acute or convalescent COVID-19. The CDR3: CASSSLTGRGTNQPQHF. Here the CDR3 DNA reads TGTGCCAGCAGCTCCCTCACGGGACGCGGGACTAATCAGCCCCAGCATTTT.